These T cell receptor beta chains were read from a single sample in a study of CD8+CD57+ T cells in acquired aplastic anemia. TCRdb re-called the reads with MiXCR, one entry per CDR3 protein. The sample has roughly 240,000 distinct CDR3 sequences; more than 45% are singletons. The sample was sorted CD4+, CD8+, or CD8+CD57+ T cells (not recorded which) from PBMCs. The receptor source for this set is a human donor with aplastic anemia. CDR3s include the opening cysteine and the closing phenylalanine or tryptophan. D genes are given only for firm matches. The listing skips clone size in some rows; elsewhere it reads once, few, many or a size class.

CDR3nt	CDR3aa	abundance	d_gene	v_gene	j_gene
TGTGCCAGCAGTTTAGGGACAGGGGGAACGGGCTACACCTTC	CASSLGTGGTGYTF	-	TRBD1	TRBV14	TRBJ1-2
TGTGCCAGCAGTGAAGGGGGCGCGGTTGAAAAACTGTTTTTT	CASSEGGAVEKLFF	once	-	TRBV2	TRBJ1-4
TGTGCCAGCAGCCAACAGGGGGCTAACACTGAAGCTTTCTTT	CASSQQGANTEAFF	few	TRBD1	TRBV2	TRBJ1-1
TGTGCCTGGAACCAGAGGCCTGACCTCTACGAGCAGTACTTC	CAWNQRPDLYEQYF	few	-	TRBV30	TRBJ2-7
TGTGCCACCAGCTTGACAGGGGGAGTGACGTACCCACAAGAGACCCAGTACTTC	CATSLTGGVTYPQETQYF	-	TRBD1	TRBV15	TRBJ2-5
TGCGCCAGCAGCTCTGTGGGATACTCTGAGGCACACACAGAGAAAGAGACCCAGTACTTC	CASSSVGYSEAHTEKETQYF	once	-	TRBV5-1	TRBJ2-5
TGTGCCAGCAGCTTAGGAGGGAGGGCAGAGACCCAGTACTTC	CASSLGGRAETQYF	many	TRBD2	TRBV7-8	TRBJ2-5
TGCGCCAGCAGCCAAGAGGCCGTGGGAGACACTGAAGCTTTCTTT	CASSQEAVGDTEAFF	-	-	TRBV4-1	TRBJ1-1
TGTGCCAGCAGTTTCGAGCGGGACGCCTACGAGCAGTACTTC	CASSFERDAYEQYF	few	TRBD2	TRBV27	TRBJ2-7
TGTGCCAGCAGTTACAAAGGCGAGGGTTTCACTGAAGCTTTCTTT	CASSYKGEGFTEAFF	-	-	TRBV27	TRBJ1-1
TGCAGTGCTAGAGCCCAACCGGGACAAAGGGGGGATGAGCAGTTCTTC	CSARAQPGQRGDEQFF	many	-	TRBV20-1	TRBJ2-1
TGTGCCAGCAGCCAAGATTATTGGTACGAGCAGTACTTC	CASSQDYWYEQYF	many	-	TRBV14	TRBJ2-7
TGTGCCACCAGCAGAGGGGCGGGGGAGTCAGATACGCAGTATTTT	CATSRGAGESDTQYF	few	TRBD2	TRBV15	TRBJ2-3
TGTGCCAGCAGTCTGGGACAGGGGTATCAAGAGACCCAGTACTTC	CASSLGQGYQETQYF	-	TRBD1	TRBV13	TRBJ2-5
TGTGCCAGCGCTCTCGCCTCAACGGGCTCGGGGACCCAGTACTTC	CASALASTGSGTQYF	-	-	TRBV27	TRBJ2-5
TGTGCCAGCAGCGTAGCCGGGGGGGTCCTCACAGATACGCAGTATTTT	CASSVAGGVLTDTQYF	-	TRBD2	TRBV9	TRBJ2-3
TGTGCCAGCAGCTCGGGGACAGCCTCAAATCAGCCCCAGCATTTT	CASSSGTASNQPQHF	many	TRBD1	TRBV5-8	TRBJ1-5
TGTGCCACCAGCAGGACAGGGGGGTCCTACGAGCAGTACTTC	CATSRTGGSYEQYF	-	TRBD1	TRBV15	TRBJ2-7